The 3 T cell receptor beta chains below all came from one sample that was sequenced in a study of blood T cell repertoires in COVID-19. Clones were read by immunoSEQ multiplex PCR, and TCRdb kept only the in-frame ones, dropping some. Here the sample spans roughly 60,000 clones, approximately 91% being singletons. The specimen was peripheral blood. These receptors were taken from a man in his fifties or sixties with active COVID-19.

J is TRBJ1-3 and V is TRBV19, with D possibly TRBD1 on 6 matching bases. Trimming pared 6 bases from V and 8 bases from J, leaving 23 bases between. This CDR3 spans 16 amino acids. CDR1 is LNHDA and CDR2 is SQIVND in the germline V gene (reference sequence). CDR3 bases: TGTGCCAGTAGAGAACAGGGAACCGTTGGGGGAGACACCATATATTTT. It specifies CASREQGTVGGDTIYF.

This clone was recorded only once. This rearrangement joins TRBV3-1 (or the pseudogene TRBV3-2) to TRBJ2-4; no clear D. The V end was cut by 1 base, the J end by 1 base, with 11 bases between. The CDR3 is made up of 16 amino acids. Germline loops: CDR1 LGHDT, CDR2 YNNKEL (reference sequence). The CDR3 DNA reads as TGTGCCAGCAGCCAAGCTAGTTCCCTGGCCAAAAACATTCAGTACTTC. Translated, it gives CASSQASSLAKNIQYF.

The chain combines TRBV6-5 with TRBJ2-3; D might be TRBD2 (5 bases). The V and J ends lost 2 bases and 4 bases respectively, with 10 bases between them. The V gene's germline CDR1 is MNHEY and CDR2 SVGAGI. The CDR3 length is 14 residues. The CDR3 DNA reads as TGTGCCAGCAGTTACGGAGCGGTCTCAGATACGCAGTATTTT. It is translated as CASSYGAVSDTQYF.